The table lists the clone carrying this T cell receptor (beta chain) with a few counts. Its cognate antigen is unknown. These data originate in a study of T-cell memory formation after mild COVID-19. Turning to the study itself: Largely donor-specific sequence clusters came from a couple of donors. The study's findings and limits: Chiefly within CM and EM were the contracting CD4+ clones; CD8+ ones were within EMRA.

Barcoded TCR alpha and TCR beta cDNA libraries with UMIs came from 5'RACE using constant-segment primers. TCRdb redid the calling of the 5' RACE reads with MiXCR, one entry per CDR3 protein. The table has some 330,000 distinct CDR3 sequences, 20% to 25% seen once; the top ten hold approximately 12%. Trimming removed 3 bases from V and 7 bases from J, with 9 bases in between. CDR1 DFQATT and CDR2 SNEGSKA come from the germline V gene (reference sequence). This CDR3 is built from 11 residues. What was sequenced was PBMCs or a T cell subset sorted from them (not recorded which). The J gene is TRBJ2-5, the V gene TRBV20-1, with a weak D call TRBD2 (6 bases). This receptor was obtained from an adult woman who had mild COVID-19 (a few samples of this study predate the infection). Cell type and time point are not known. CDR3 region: CSARGGGTQYF. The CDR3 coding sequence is TGCAGTGCTAGGGGAGGTGGGACCCAGTACTTC.